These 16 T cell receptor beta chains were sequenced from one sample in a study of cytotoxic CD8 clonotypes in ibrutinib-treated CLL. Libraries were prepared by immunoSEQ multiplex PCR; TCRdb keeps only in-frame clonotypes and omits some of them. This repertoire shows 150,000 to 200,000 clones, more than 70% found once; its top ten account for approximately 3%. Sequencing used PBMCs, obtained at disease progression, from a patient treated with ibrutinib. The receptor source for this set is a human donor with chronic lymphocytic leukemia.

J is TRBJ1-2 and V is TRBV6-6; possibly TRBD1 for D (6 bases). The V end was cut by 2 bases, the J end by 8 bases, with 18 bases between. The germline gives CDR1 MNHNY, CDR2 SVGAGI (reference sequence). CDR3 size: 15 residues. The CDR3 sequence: CASSYPGAGVEGYTF. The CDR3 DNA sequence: TGTGCCAGCAGTTACCCGGGGGCAGGGGTAGAGGGCTACACCTTC.

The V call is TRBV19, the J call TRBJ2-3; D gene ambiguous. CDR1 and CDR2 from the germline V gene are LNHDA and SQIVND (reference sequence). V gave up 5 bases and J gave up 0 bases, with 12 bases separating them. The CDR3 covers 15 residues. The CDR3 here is CASSPSQASTDTQYF. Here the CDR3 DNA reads TGTGCCAGTAGTCCGTCGCAGGCAAGCACAGATACGCAGTATTTT.

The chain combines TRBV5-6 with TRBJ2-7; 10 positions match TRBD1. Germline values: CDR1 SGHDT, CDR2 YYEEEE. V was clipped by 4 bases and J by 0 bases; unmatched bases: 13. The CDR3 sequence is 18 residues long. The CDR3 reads CASSPLGTGDFLSYEQYF. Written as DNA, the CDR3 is TGTGCCAGCAGCCCACTCGGGACAGGGGACTTTCTCTCCTACGAGCAGTACTTC.

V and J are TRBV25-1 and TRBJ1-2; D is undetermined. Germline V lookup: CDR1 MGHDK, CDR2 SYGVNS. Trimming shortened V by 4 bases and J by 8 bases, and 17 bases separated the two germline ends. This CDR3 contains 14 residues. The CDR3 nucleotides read TGTGCCAGCAGTGCAAGTGAGTCGATGAGGGGCTACACCTTC. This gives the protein CASSASESMRGYTF.

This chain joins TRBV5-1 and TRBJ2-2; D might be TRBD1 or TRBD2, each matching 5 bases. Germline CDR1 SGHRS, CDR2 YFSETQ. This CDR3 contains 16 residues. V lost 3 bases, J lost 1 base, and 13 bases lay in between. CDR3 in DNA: TGCGCCAGCAGCTCGCTGGGGACGGTGAACACCGGGGAGCTGTTTTTT. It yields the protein CASSSLGTVNTGELFF.

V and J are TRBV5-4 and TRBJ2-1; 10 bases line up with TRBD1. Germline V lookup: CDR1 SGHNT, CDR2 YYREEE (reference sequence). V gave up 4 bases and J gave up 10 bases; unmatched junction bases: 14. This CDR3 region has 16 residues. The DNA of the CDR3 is TGTGCCAGCAGCCGGCCGCCCGGGACAGGGGCCGTAGAGCAGTTCTTC. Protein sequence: CASSRPPGTGAVEQFF.

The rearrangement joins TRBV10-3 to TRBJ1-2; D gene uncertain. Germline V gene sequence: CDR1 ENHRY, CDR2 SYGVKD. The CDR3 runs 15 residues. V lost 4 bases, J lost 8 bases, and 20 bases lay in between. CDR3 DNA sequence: TGTGCCATCAGTGCGGATAGGGTGACGCTGGAGGGCTACACCTTC. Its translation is CAISADRVTLEGYTF.

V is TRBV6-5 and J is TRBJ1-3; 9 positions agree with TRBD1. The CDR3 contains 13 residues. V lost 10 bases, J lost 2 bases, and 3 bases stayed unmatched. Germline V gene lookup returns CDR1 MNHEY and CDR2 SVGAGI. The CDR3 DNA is TGTGCCACCGGACAGGGGACTGGAAACACCATATATTTT. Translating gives CATGQGTGNTIYF.

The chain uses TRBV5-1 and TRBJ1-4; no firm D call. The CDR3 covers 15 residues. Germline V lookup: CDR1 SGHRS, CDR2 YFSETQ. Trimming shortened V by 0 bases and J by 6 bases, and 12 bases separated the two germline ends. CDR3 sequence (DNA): TGCGCCAGCAGCTTGGAGGGCAGTAAAGATGAAAAACTGTTTTTT. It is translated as CASSLEGSKDEKLFF. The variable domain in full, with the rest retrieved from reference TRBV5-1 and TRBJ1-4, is KAGVTQTPRYLIKTRGQQVTLSCSPISGHRSVSWYQQTPGQGLQFLFEYFSETQRNKGNFPGRFSGRQFSNSRSEMNVSTLELGDSALYLCASSLEGSKDEKLFFGSGTQLSVL.

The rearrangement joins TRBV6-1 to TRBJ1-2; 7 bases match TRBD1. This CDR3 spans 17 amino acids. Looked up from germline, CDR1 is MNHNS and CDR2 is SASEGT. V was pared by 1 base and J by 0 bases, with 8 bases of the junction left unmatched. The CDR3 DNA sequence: TGTGCCAGCAGTGAAGTTTTCAGGGGGGAAGCTAACTATGGCTACACCTTC. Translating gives CASSEVFRGEANYGYTF.

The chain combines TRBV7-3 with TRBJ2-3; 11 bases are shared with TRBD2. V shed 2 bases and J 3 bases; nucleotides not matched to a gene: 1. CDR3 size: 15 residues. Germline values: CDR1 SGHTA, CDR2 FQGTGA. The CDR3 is CASSLRTSGTDTQYF. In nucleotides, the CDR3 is TGTGCCAGCAGCTTACGGACTAGCGGGACAGATACGCAGTATTTT.

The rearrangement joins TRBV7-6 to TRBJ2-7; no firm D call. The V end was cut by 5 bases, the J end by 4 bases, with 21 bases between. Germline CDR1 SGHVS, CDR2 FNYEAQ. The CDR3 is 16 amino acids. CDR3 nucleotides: TGTGCCAGCAGCCCATCCCCTCTGGATGCGGCTTACGAGCAGTACTTC. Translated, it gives CASSPSPLDAAYEQYF.

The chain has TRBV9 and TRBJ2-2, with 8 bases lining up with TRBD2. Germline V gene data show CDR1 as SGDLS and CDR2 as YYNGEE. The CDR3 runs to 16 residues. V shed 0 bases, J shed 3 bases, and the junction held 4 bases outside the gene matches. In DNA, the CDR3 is TGTGCCAGCAGCGTAGACGGGAGGGCCTACACCGGGGAGCTGTTTTTT. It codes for CASSVDGRAYTGELFF.

CDR3 sequence: CASSRDSSNYGYTF. Written as DNA, the CDR3 is TGTGCCAGCAGCAGGGACAGTTCGAACTATGGCTACACCTTC. The chain couples TRBV28 to TRBJ1-2; 7 nucleotides match TRBD1. From germline, CDR1 is MDHEN and CDR2 SYDVKM. The ends lost 6 bases at V and 2 bases at J; junction bases unmatched: 6. The CDR3 spans 14 residues.

The CDR3 bases are TGCGCCAGCAGTCAAGGGGCCTACGAGCAGTACTTC. Translated, it gives CASSQGAYEQYF. V and J are TRBV23-1 and TRBJ2-7; D ambiguous. TRBV23-1 is designated an ORF whose function remains uncertain. V was clipped by 2 bases and J by 2 bases, with 4 bases between them. The CDR3 consists of 12 residues.

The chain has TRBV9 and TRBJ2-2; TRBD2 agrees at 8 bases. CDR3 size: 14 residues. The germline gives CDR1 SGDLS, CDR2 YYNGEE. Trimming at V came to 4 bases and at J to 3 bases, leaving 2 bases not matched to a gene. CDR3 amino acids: CASSLLADTGELFF. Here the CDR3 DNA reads TGTGCCAGCAGCCTACTAGCGGACACCGGGGAGCTGTTTTTT. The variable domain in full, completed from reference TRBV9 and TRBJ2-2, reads DSGVTQTPKHLITATGQRVTLRCSPRSGDLSVYWYQQSLDQGLQFLIQYYNGEERAKGNILERFSAQQFPDLHSELNLSSLELGDSALYFCASSLLADTGELFFGEGSRLTVL.